There are many counts of the clone carrying this T cell receptor beta chain. What it binds is not known. This entry comes from a study of T cell repertoires in cytomegalovirus infection. As for the study in general: Indications of both CMV infection and matching HLA type were provided by public TCR beta signatures. Regarding the study as a whole: There were carriers of CMV plus the relevant HLA, and cumulative public TCR beta family frequency identified them. HLA-C-restricted, CMV-specific TCR beta clonotypes were dominant ex vivo.

Trimming removed 5 bases from V and 4 bases from J, with 17 bases in between. The CDR3 has 15 amino acids. Germline V CDR1 and CDR2: SGHTA, FQGNSA. Each CDR3 protein is one row after TCRdb ran MiXCR on the reads. The sample lists more than 150,000 distinct CDR3 sequences; 15% to 20% were seen once. The clonotype originates from a human donor in good health (CMV status not recorded). Some clones in this sample may be carry-over from other donors' samples. Sequencing was carried out using PBMCs. The rearrangement links TRBV7-2 to TRBJ1-2; TRBD1 is a possible D gene (6 bases). CDR3 nucleotide sequence: TGTGCCAGCAGCCCCTGGACAGCAGGAACCTATGGCTACACCTTC. It specifies CASSPWTAGTYGYTF.